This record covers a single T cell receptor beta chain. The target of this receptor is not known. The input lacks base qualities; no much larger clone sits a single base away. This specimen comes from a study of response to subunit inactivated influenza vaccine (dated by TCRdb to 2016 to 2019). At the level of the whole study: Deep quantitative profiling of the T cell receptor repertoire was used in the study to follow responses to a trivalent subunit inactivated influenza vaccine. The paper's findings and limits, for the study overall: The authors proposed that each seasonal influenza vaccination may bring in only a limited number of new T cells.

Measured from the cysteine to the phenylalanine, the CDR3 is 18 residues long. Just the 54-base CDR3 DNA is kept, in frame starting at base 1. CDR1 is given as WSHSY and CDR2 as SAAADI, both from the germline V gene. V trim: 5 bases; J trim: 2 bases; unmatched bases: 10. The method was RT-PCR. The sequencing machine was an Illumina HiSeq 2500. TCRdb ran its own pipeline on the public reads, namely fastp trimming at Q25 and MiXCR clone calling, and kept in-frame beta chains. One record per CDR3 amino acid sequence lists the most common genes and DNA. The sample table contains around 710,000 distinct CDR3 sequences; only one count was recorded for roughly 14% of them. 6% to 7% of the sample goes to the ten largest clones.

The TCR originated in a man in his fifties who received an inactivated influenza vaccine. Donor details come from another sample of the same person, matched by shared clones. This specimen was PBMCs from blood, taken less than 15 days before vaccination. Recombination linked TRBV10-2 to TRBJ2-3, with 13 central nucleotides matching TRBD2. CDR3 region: CASSILVGTSGATDTQYF. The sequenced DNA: TGCGCCAGCAGTATCTTAGTGGGGACTAGCGGGGCCACAGATACGCAGTATTTT.